Shown below are 2 T cell receptor beta chains from a single sample sequenced in a study of T-cell memory formation after mild COVID-19. Each CDR3 protein gets one entry after TCRdb re-called the 5' RACE reads with MiXCR. The sample carries fewer than 350,000 distinct CDR3 sequences, about a sixth recorded once. Sequencing was done on a sample of PBMCs or a T cell subset sorted from them (not recorded which). These TCRs come from a man aged 18 to 30 who had mild COVID-19 (a few samples of this study predate the infection). Cell type and time point are not known.

This clonotype has more than one count but fewer than ten. The chain uses TRBV7-2 and TRBJ1-2; maybe TRBD1 (5 bases). This CDR3 has 17 residues. Between the trimmed V and J ends, which lost 9 bases and 0 bases, there was a span of 23 bases. The germline V gene encodes CDR1 SGHTA and CDR2 FQGNSA. The CDR3, as DNA: TGTGCCAGTCGGGGGGAATCCTTCCCGATCACTAACTATGGCTACACCTTC. Translating it yields CASRGESFPITNYGYTF.

The chain couples TRBV20-1 to TRBJ2-3, with TRBD2 matching over 12 bases. From germline, CDR1 is DFQATT and CDR2 SNEGSKA (reference sequence). This CDR3 is 17 amino acids long. J was trimmed by 1 base and V by 0 bases; bases with no gene match: 5. The CDR3 DNA reads as TGCAGTGCTAGAGATTCGGCTAGCGGGGGGGGCACAGATACGCAGTATTTT. Translated, it gives CSARDSASGGGTDTQYF.